Listed here is a single T cell receptor (beta chain). Trimming took 0 bases from V and 8 from J, leaving 14 bases between them. CDR3 length: 14 amino acids. Looked up from germline, CDR1 is SGHRS and CDR2 is YFSETQ. Measured with immunoSEQ multiplex PCR; TCRdb has only the in-frame clones, and not every one. This sample has approximately 220,000 clones, with 88% found just once. The data belong to a study of blood T cell repertoires in COVID-19. The sequenced material came from PBMCs or T cells enriched from blood (not recorded which). The receptor comes from a woman in her 30s who had recovered from COVID-19. The V call is TRBV5-1, the J call TRBJ1-2; no firm D call. The CDR3, as DNA: TGCGCCAGCAGCTTGGTCGGGAGCGGAGGAGGCTACACCTTC. It codes for CASSLVGSGGGYTF.